A selection of T cell receptor beta chains follows, all from one sample in a study of blood T cell repertoires in COVID-19. The method was immunoSEQ multiplex PCR; TCRdb's version includes in-frame clones alone and lacks a portion of them. The data contain roughly 410,000 clones, approximately 89% of them singletons. Source material: peripheral blood. These receptors were collected from a woman aged 60-75 years with COVID-19, enrolled during active disease. Each CDR3 is given without its conserved first and last residue. The order of the fields is V gene, J gene, clone size, CDR3 protein. Clone size, where shown, is once, few, many, or a class for clones that have expanded.

TRBV18,TRBJ1-1,NA,ASSTDGDTEAF
TRBV5-6,TRBJ1-2,NA,ASSLAQGTRYGYT
TRBV6-5,TRBJ2-1,NA,ASKVGGPYNEQF
TRBV6-5,TRBJ1-2,NA,ATDNPDRIYGYT
TRBV19,TRBJ1-5,once,ASSIGRQQPQH
TRBV5-1,TRBJ2-7,NA,ASSLADGTPSYEQY
TRBV7-3,TRBJ2-5,once,ASSTVETQY
TRBV20-1,TRBJ2-1,once,SADRGIEQF
TRBV9,TRBJ2-1,NA,ASSAPGSDGWQF
TRBV18,TRBJ1-5,NA,ASSPGVDQPQH
TRBV6-6,TRBJ2-7,NA,ASSKAQGYEQY
TRBV2,TRBJ1-2,NA,ASSQHRGQNGYT
TRBV12-5,TRBJ2-7,few,ASVGPSYEQY
TRBV19,TRBJ2-2,NA,ASSTLAGGSGELF
TRBV5-4,TRBJ2-1,NA,ASSLAPNNEQF
TRBV6-4,TRBJ2-3,NA,ASSVGTSYDTQY
TRBV29-1,TRBJ2-1,NA,SVGTSGGLTYNEQF
TRBV27,TRBJ1-2,NA,ASKQGAAGYGYT
TRBV10-3,TRBJ2-7,NA,AISESGTGYEQY
TRBV3-1/TRBV3-2,TRBJ1-2,NA,ASSQEWAGAGYGYT
TRBV5-4,TRBJ2-2,few,ASSFRQGPGELF
TRBV27,TRBJ2-3,NA,ASSPLEGAGSTDTQY
TRBV15,TRBJ1-5,NA,ATSRDYGTYSNQPQH
TRBV10-2,TRBJ1-1,NA,ASSVSRALNTEAF
TRBV18,TRBJ2-3,NA,ASSPRPTGESTDTQY
TRBV5-1,TRBJ2-1,NA,ASSPGMSSYNEQF
TRBV29-1,TRBJ1-1,NA,SVEGGENTEAF
TRBV5-1,TRBJ1-1,NA,ASSLGTGKPNTEAF
TRBV2,TRBJ1-6,NA,ASSSTVNSPLH
TRBV28,TRBJ1-6,NA,ASSLAPRGTPLH
TRBV9,TRBJ2-5,NA,ASSVNDIRGSGETQY
TRBV4-1,TRBJ1-4,NA,ASSQPQGPNEKLF
TRBV3-1/TRBV3-2,TRBJ2-7,NA,ASSQERGARSYEQY
TRBV6-5,TRBJ2-1,NA,ASRGAVYNEQF
TRBV27,TRBJ2-7,NA,ASSIRQGRAEQY
TRBV12-5,TRBJ2-3,NA,ASGLAPRGGGAALNTQY
TRBV5-5,TRBJ1-1,NA,ASRPTGSEAF
TRBV5-1,TRBJ2-2,NA,ASSLLLAGAGELF
TRBV2,TRBJ1-6,NA,ASSERAGGYSSPLH
TRBV11-2,TRBJ2-7,NA,ASRSAGAEQY
TRBV28,TRBJ1-2,NA,ASSFSFYGYT
TRBV5-8,TRBJ1-5,NA,ASSLGRSYLQPQH
TRBV18,TRBJ1-2,NA,ASSPPGTGGLYGYT
TRBV4-1,TRBJ1-2,NA,ASSQDFRGDYGYT
TRBV7-2,TRBJ2-3,NA,ASRPGGALRDTQY
TRBV7-3,TRBJ1-1,NA,ASSHASGNTEAF
TRBV5-4,TRBJ2-2,NA,ASSLVAGGNTGELF
TRBV6-6,TRBJ1-2,NA,ASSYDGGTYGYT
TRBV4-2,TRBJ1-4,NA,ASSHLAAREKLF
TRBV4-1,TRBJ1-2,NA,ASSPRTDIKRSSSRA
TRBV6-1,TRBJ1-6,NA,ASSEARAVNSPLH
TRBV5-1,TRBJ2-2,NA,ASSRLTGGNTGELF
TRBV15,TRBJ2-7,NA,ATSREGRGSTYEQY
TRBV6-5,TRBJ1-5,NA,ASSYLQPQH
TRBV7-4,TRBJ2-7,NA,ASSSDRVSEQY
TRBV5-4,TRBJ1-1,NA,ASSLDSELMNTEAF
TRBV6-5,TRBJ2-3,NA,ASSYEGDTQY
TRBV7-8,TRBJ2-7,NA,ASSTRGQARSYEQY